This T cell receptor (beta chain) came from a study of blood T cell repertoires in COVID-19. In the study overall: Whether acute or convalescent, the COVID-19 samples came from the United States, Italy and Spain.

This clone occurred a few times. In the original workflow: It was from reference gene primer amplification that nucleated cell counts were estimated. TCRdb keeps only in-frame clones here, not all; method: immunoSEQ multiplex PCR. Clonal size and the V and J genes are those of that table, whereas D and trimming came from the DNA. The sample lists tens of thousands of clones; around 91% were seen once. The V gene end was trimmed by 3 bases and the J gene end by 5 bases; junction bases not matched to a gene: 6. The CDR3 consists of 16 residues. Germline-derived CDR1 and CDR2 are MNHEY and SMNVEV (reference sequence).

The gene calls are TRBV27 and TRBJ2-1; 11 bases fit TRBD2. The material sequenced was peripheral blood. This TCR came from a human donor in a cohort sampled during active COVID-19. The chain's CDR3 is CASSFASGGTNNEQFF. The CDR3 DNA sequence: TGTGCCAGCAGTTTTGCTAGCGGGGGGACCAACAATGAGCAGTTCTTC.